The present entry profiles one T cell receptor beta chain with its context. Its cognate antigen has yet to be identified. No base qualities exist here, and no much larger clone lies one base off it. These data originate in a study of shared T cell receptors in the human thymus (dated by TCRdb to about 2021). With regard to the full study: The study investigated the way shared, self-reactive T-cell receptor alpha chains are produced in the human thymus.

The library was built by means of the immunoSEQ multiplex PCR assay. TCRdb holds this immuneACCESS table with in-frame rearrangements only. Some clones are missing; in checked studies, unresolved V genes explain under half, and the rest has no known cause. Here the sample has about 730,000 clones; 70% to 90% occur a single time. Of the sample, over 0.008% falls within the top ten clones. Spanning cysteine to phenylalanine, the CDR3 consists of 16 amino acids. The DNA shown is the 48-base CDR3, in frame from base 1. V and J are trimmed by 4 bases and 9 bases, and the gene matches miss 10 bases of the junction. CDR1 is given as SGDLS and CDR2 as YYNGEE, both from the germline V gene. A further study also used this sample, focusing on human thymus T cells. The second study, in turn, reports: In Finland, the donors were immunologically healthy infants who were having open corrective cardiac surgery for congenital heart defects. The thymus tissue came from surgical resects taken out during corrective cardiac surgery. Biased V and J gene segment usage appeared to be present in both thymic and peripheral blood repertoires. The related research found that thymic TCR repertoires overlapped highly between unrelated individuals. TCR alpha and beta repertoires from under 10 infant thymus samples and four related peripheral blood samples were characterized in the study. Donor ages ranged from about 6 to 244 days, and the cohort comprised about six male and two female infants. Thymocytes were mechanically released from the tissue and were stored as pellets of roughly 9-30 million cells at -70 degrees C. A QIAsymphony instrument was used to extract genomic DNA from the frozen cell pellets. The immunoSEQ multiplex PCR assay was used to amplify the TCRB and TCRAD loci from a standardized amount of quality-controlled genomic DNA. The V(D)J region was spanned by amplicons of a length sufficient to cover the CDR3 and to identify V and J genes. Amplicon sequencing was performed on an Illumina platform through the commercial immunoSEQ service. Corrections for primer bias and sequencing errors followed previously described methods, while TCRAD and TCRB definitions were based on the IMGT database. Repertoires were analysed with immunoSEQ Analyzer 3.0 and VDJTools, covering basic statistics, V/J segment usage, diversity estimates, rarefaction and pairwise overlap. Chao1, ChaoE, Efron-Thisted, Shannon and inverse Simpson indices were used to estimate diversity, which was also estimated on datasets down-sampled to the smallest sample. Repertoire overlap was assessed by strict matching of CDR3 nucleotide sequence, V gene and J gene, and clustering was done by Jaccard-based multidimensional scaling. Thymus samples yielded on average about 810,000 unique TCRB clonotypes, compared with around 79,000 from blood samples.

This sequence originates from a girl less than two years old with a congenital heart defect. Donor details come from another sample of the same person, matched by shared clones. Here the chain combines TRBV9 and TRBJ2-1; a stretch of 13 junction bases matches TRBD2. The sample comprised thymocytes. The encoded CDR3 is CASSPGGLAGLVEQFF. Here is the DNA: TGTGCCAGCAGCCCAGGGGGACTAGCGGGATTAGTTGAGCAGTTCTTC.